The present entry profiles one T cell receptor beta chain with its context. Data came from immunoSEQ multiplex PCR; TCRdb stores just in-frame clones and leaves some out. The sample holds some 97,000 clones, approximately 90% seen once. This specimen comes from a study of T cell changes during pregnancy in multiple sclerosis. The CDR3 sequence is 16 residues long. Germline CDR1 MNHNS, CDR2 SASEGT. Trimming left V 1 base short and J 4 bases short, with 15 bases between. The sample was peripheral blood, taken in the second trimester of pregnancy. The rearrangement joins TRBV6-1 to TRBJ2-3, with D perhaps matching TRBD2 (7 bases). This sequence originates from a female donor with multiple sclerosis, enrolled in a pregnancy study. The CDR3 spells CASSEVAGAGSDTQYF. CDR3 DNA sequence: TGTGCCAGCAGTGAAGTCGCGGGGGCTGGATCAGATACGCAGTATTTT.